This T cell receptor beta chain was documented in a study of CD8+CD57+ T cells in acquired aplastic anemia. Genomic DNA, serving as template, underwent TCR beta VDJ and CDR3 profiling. A single record per CDR3 protein comes from TCRdb applying MiXCR to the reads. Among 200,000 to 300,000 distinct CDR3 sequences, roughly 80% were seen once, and the ten largest hold 40% to 55%. Patients included in sequencing had previously demonstrated CD8+CD57+ cell expansion by flow cytometry. Blood sampling was performed on the patients, and none of them had received therapy by then. The germline CDR1 and CDR2 sequences are ENHRY and SYGVKD. The CDR3 length is 17 residues. The J segment lost 0 bases and the V segment lost 4 bases, leaving 8 bases of the junction unmatched.

The sequenced sample consisted of sorted CD4+, CD8+, or CD8+CD57+ T cells (not recorded which) from PBMCs. The chain uses TRBV10-3 and TRBJ2-2; 7 bases are shared with TRBD1. This receptor was identified in a human donor with aplastic anemia. The CDR3 region has the DNA TGTGCCATCAGTGGAAAGGGGGCCTACTCGAACACCGGGGAGCTGTTTTTT. It codes for CAISGKGAYSNTGELFF.